The rows below give T cell receptor beta chains drawn from one sample of a study of blood T cell repertoires in COVID-19. Clones were read by immunoSEQ multiplex PCR, and TCRdb kept only the in-frame ones, dropping some. The data show about 250,000 clones, around 88% seen once. Material for sequencing was peripheral blood. All receptors derive from a man at least 80 years old with acute or convalescent COVID-19. Both conserved end residues are part of each CDR3. The D gene is left open where the match is weak. For some rows the clone size is stated as once, few or many, or as a class when expanded; others skip it.

V	D	size	J	CDR3	DNA
TRBV5-3	TRBD1	-	TRBJ1-5	CARSPAGTEANQPQHF	TGTGCCAGAAGCCCAGCCGGGACAGAAGCCAATCAGCCCCAGCATTTT
TRBV6-6	TRBD1	once	TRBJ2-3	CASSNLGQGGTDTQYF	TGTGCCAGCAGCAATCTCGGACAGGGGGGGACAGATACGCAGTATTTT
TRBV4-2	-	-	TRBJ2-1	CASSDETSVWDSPYNEQFF	TGTGCCAGCAGTGATGAAACCTCGGTCTGGGACTCACCTTACAATGAGCAGTTCTTC
TRBV27	TRBD1	-	TRBJ1-2	CASSRGQGRDHGYTF	TGTGCCAGCAGTCGGGGACAGGGAAGAGACCATGGCTACACCTTC
TRBV27	-	-	TRBJ2-7	CASSFSRDTSSYEQYF	TGTGCCAGCAGTTTTTCCCGGGACACCAGCTCCTACGAGCAGTACTTC
TRBV9	TRBD2	-	TRBJ2-2	CASSVLSGANTGELFF	TGTGCCAGCAGCGTACTTAGCGGGGCGAACACCGGGGAGCTGTTTTTT
TRBV6-5	TRBD1	-	TRBJ1-2	CASSRGQGPYGYTF	TGTGCCAGCAGCCGAGGACAGGGCCCGTATGGCTACACCTTC
TRBV18	TRBD1	-	TRBJ1-5	CASSGTGVMNQPQHF	TGTGCCAGCTCAGGGACAGGGGTTATGAATCAGCCCCAGCATTTT
TRBV5-6	TRBD2	-	TRBJ2-1	CASSLPSGGSYNEQFF	TGTGCCAGCAGCCTTCCAAGCGGGGGGTCCTACAATGAGCAGTTCTTC
TRBV24-1	TRBD2	-	TRBJ2-2	CATGGTSAVTGELFF	TGTGCCACCGGCGGGACTAGCGCTGTCACCGGGGAGCTGTTTTTT
TRBV7-9	TRBD1	-	TRBJ2-7	CASSLLGQAYEQYF	TGTGCCAGCAGCTTATTGGGACAGGCCTACGAGCAGTACTTC
TRBV11-2	TRBD2	-	TRBJ2-7	CASSLGVGRDTYEQYF	TGTGCCAGCAGCTTAGGGGTTGGGAGGGATACCTACGAGCAGTACTTC
TRBV11-3	TRBD2	-	TRBJ2-5	CAKGGLRREGHQETQYF	TGTGCTAAAGGAGGGCTAAGACGGGAGGGCCATCAAGAGACCCAGTACTTC
TRBV10-3	TRBD1	-	TRBJ2-4	CAISKWTGGHITLAKNIQYF	TGTGCCATCAGTAAGTGGACAGGGGGCCACATAACTCTAGCCAAAAACATTCAGTACTTC
TRBV29-1	-	-	TRBJ1-1	CSVEVLAGTSMNTEAFF	TGCAGCGTTGAAGTACTGGCGGGGACCTCGATGAACACTGAAGCTTTCTTT
TRBV5-4	TRBD2	few	TRBJ2-1	CASSLISGSTNEQFF	TGTGCCAGCAGCTTGATCAGCGGGAGTACGAATGAGCAGTTCTTC
TRBV7-7	TRBD2	-	TRBJ2-5	CASSSTSGGEETQYF	TGTGCCAGCAGCTCGACTAGCGGGGGGGAAGAGACCCAGTACTTC
TRBV3-1/TRBV3-2	TRBD1	-	TRBJ2-7	CASSTGTGNYEQYF	TGTGCCAGCAGCACCGGGACAGGGAACTACGAGCAGTACTTC
TRBV4-3	-	-	TRBJ1-2	CASSQDVTALGYTF	TGCGCCAGCAGCCAAGATGTGACTGCCCTTGGCTACACCTTC
TRBV6-5	-	-	TRBJ1-5	CASSYHRDNQPQHF	TGTGCCAGCAGTTACCACAGAGACAATCAGCCCCAGCATTTT
TRBV6-5	-	-	TRBJ2-7	CASSYSTGDSYEQYF	TGTGCCAGCAGTTACTCAACGGGGGACTCCTACGAGCAGTACTTC
TRBV5-1	TRBD1	-	TRBJ2-7	CASSLEGGMTSYEQYF	TGCGCCAGCAGTTTAGAAGGGGGCATGACCTCCTACGAGCAGTACTTC
TRBV4-3	TRBD2	-	TRBJ2-7	CASSQIAGASYEQYF	TGCGCCAGCAGCCAAATAGCGGGGGCCTCCTACGAGCAGTACTTC
TRBV5-8	-	-	TRBJ2-5	CASTPGLSSTETQYF	TGTGCCAGCACCCCTGGACTGTCCTCCACTGAGACCCAGTACTTC
TRBV28	TRBD1	once	TRBJ1-1	CASSTQGAGTEAFF	TGTGCCAGCAGTACGCAGGGGGCCGGCACTGAAGCTTTCTTT
TRBV29-1	-	-	TRBJ2-3	CSVEGVGTRTQYF	TGCAGCGTTGAAGGGGTCGGGACTCGGACGCAGTATTTT
TRBV6-5	-	-	TRBJ1-2	CASSPPGGRGYTF	TGTGCCAGCAGTCCCCCGGGGGGAAGAGGCTACACCTTC